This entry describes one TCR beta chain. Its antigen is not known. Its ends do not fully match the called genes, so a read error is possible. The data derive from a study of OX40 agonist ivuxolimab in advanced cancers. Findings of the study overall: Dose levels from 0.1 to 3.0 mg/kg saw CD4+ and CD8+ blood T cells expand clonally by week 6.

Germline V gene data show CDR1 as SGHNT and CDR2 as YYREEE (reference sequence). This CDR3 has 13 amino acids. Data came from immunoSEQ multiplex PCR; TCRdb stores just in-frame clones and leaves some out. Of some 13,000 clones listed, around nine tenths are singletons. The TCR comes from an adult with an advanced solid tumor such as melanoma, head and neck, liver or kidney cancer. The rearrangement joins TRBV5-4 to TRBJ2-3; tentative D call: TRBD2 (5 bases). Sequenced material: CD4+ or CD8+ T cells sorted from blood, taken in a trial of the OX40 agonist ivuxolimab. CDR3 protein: CASTLTTTDTQYF. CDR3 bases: TGTGCCAGCACCTTGACTACCACAGATACGCAGTATTTT.